The 30 T cell receptor beta chains below were found in one sample sequenced in a study of T cell clones after liver transplantation. Sequencing used immunoSEQ multiplex PCR; TCRdb keeps in-frame clones, though not all of them. The data show around 76,000 clones, over 70% seen once. The sequences come from CD4+ T cells from blood, collected 12 months after liver transplant. These receptor sequences come from a human patient who received a liver transplant. These T cells may partly come from the graft donor.

This clone was seen a single time. The chain carries TRBV13 and TRBJ1-1, with unresolved D. CDR1 is PRHDT, CDR2 FYEKMQ, per germline (reference sequence). The CDR3 is made up of 11 amino acids. The V and J ends lost 4 bases and 2 bases respectively, with 2 bases between them. CDR3 bases: TGTGCCAGCAGCTCAAACACTGAAGCTTTCTTT. This codes for CASSSNTEAFF.

V usage is TRBV18 and J usage is TRBJ2-3, with a tentative D call TRBD1 (5 bases). CDR1 and CDR2 (germline): KGHSH, LQKENI. V was cut by 1 base and J by 2 bases, with 13 bases left in between. The CDR3 sequence is 16 residues long. This CDR3 is CASSPRVTGSTDTQYF. CDR3 in DNA: TGTGCCAGCTCACCACGGGTAACAGGATCCACAGATACGCAGTATTTT.

The chain carries TRBV4-1 and TRBJ1-1; D not certain. Trimming removed 3 bases at V and 2 bases at J, with 10 bases between. This CDR3 region has 14 residues. Looked up from germline, CDR1 is MGHRA and CDR2 is YSYEKL. CDR3 nucleotide sequence: TGCGCCAGCAGCCACGATACACCTAACACTGAAGCTTTCTTT. It specifies CASSHDTPNTEAFF.

J is TRBJ2-7 and V is TRBV28; D remains unclear. CDR1 is MDHEN, CDR2 SYDVKM, per germline. The V gene lost 1 base and the J gene lost 6 bases, with 13 bases spanning the gap. The length of the CDR3 is 14 residues. The CDR3 nucleotides read TGTGCCAGCAGTTTATCCCCCTTTACCCCCGAGCAGTACTTC. Translation: CASSLSPFTPEQYF.

The chain links TRBV15 to TRBJ1-2, with 9 nucleotides matching TRBD1. The CDR3 contains 18 residues. CDR1 LNHNV and CDR2 YYDKDF come from the germline V gene (reference sequence). The trim removed 0 bases at V and 3 bases at J, leaving 11 bases unmatched. CDR3 DNA sequence: TGTGCCACCAGCAGAGAGTATAGGACAGGGGAAGGCGACTATGGCTACACCTTC. It specifies CATSREYRTGEGDYGYTF. The whole variable domain, filled in from reference TRBV15 and TRBJ1-2, reads DAMVIQNPRYQVTQFGKPVTLSCSQTLNHNVMYWYQQKSSQAPKLLFHYYDKDFNNEADTPDNFQSRRPNTSFCFLDIRSPGLGDTAMYLCATSREYRTGEGDYGYTFGSGTRLTVV.

This chain links TRBV15 with TRBJ2-5; 7 bases map to TRBD2. The V gene's germline CDR1 is LNHNV and CDR2 YYDKDF (reference sequence). Trimming removed 1 base from V and 3 bases from J; junction bases left unmatched: 14. This CDR3 has 18 residues. The CDR3 nucleotides are TGTGCCACCAGCAGAGTCTTAACCCGGGGACTATCGAAAGAGACCCAGTACTTC. Translated, it gives CATSRVLTRGLSKETQYF.

The V gene is TRBV9, the J gene TRBJ2-1, with 9 bases that match TRBD2. V lost 3 bases, J lost 15 bases, and 7 bases stayed unmatched. CDR1 is SGDLS and CDR2 is YYNGEE in the germline V gene. This CDR3 region has 12 residues. CDR3 in amino acids: CASSAFSGSPFF. In DNA form, the CDR3 reads TGTGCCAGCAGCGCCTTTAGCGGGAGTCCGTTCTTC.

With respect to this clone: Other DNA sequences in this specimen translate into the identical CDR3. The V and J genes are TRBV30 and TRBJ2-5, with D hard to call. There are 11 residues in the CDR3. The germline gives CDR1 GTSNPN, CDR2 SVGIG (reference sequence). Trimming cost V 0 bases and J 5 bases, with 4 bases left between them. The CDR3 protein is CAWSVGETQYF. For the CDR3, the DNA is TGTGCCTGGAGTGTGGGGGAGACCCAGTACTTC.

The chain recombines TRBV5-8 with TRBJ1-2; no reliable D call. Trimming removed 0 bases at V and 8 bases at J, with 14 bases between. The length of the CDR3 is 14 residues. Per germline, CDR1 SGHTS and CDR2 YDEGEE. CDR3 loop: CASSLVVRGKGYTF. As DNA, the CDR3 is TGTGCCAGCAGCTTGGTAGTTCGCGGGAAAGGCTACACCTTC.

The chain uses TRBV7-2 and TRBJ1-4; tentative D call: TRBD1 (5 bases). The CDR3 loop spans 15 amino acids. V was cut by 4 bases and J by 10 bases, with 19 bases left in between. Germline-derived CDR1 and CDR2 are SGHTA and FQGNSA. DNA of the CDR3: TGTGCCAGCAGCTCTACCGGTCCGACCGGGGGAAAACTGTTTTTT. Its protein is CASSSTGPTGGKLFF.

A few counts support this clone. V and J are TRBV30 and TRBJ1-2; weak D call: TRBD1 (6 bases). Germline lookup yields CDR1 GTSNPN and CDR2 SVGIG (reference sequence). CDR3 length equals 14 residues. The V end was cut by 3 bases, the J end by 6 bases, with 17 bases between. This chain's CDR3 is CAWSPPGRGHGYTF. DNA for the CDR3: TGTGCCTGGAGCCCACCCGGCAGGGGCCATGGCTACACCTTC.

The chain combines TRBV5-1 with TRBJ1-2, with D perhaps TRBD1 (6 bases). V was cut by 0 bases and J by 6 bases, with 9 bases left in between. CDR3 size: 13 residues. CDR1 and CDR2 from the germline V gene are SGHRS and YFSETQ. Here the CDR3 reads CASSLAQGHGYTF. The DNA of the CDR3 is TGCGCCAGCAGCTTGGCACAGGGTCATGGCTACACCTTC.

The chain uses TRBV27 and TRBJ2-1, with D perhaps matching TRBD1 (7 bases). V shed 2 bases and J shed 7 bases, with 18 bases lying between them. Germline V lookup: CDR1 MNHEY, CDR2 SMNVEV (reference sequence). This CDR3 region has 16 residues. The CDR3, as DNA: TGTGCCAGCAGTTTAACCTGGAGGGGGCCTCCGAATGAGCAGTTCTTC. Amino acids: CASSLTWRGPPNEQFF.

V is TRBV11-2 and J is TRBJ2-5; D is ambiguous. The V end lost 1 base, the J end lost 2 bases, and 5 bases lay between the germline ends. CDR1 is SGHAT, CDR2 FQNNGV, per germline. The CDR3 has 13 residues. The CDR3 DNA reads TGTGCCAGCAGCTTAGGCGCACAAGAGACCCAGTACTTC. It yields the protein CASSLGAQETQYF.

V and J are TRBV2 and TRBJ1-1; D unresolved. From germline, CDR1 is SNHLY and CDR2 FYNNEI. CDR3 length: 13 amino acids. V lost 6 bases, J lost 5 bases, and 13 bases lay in between. In nucleotides, the CDR3 is TGTGCCAGCAGGGTCCTGAGAGAAACTGAAGCTTTCTTT. Translation gives CASRVLRETEAFF. Using reference TRBV2 and TRBJ1-1 for the parts outside the CDR3, the full variable domain is EPEVTQTPSHQVTQMGQEVILRCVPISNHLYFYWYRQILGQKVEFLVSFYNNEISEKSEIFDDQFSVERPDGSNFTLKIRSTKLEDSAMYFCASRVLRETEAFFGQGTRLTVV.

The chain employs TRBV18 and TRBJ1-5, with D tentatively TRBD1 (6 bases). V was shortened by 3 bases and J by 3 bases, with 12 bases between the two germline ends. The germline V gene has CDR1 KGHSH and CDR2 LQKENI. The CDR3 loop spans 15 amino acids. CDR3 DNA sequence: TGTGCCAGCTCACCCGGGGGGGGCTTCAATCAGCCCCAGCATTTT. Protein: CASSPGGGFNQPQHF.

This clone was seen a few times. The chain combines TRBV2 with TRBJ1-1; D perhaps matches TRBD1 (5 bases). V gave up 6 bases and J gave up 10 bases, with 15 bases separating them. Germline CDR1 is SNHLY and CDR2 is FYNNEI. The CDR3 covers 12 residues. As DNA, the CDR3 is TGTGCCAGCAGGAGGGGCGATATTCGAGCTTTCTTT. As protein: CASRRGDIRAFF.

The rearrangement links TRBV29-1 to TRBJ1-1, with a tentative D call TRBD1 (5 bases). CDR1 SQVTM and CDR2 ANQGSEA come from the germline V gene. The CDR3 runs 13 residues. V lost 7 bases and J 1 base, leaving 13 bases between the germline ends. The CDR3, as DNA: TGCAGCGCCGTGACAGACCAGAACACTGAAGCTTTCTTT. Translation: CSAVTDQNTEAFF.

This rearrangement joins TRBV28 to TRBJ1-1; the match to TRBD1 covers 10 bases. CDR3 length: 15 amino acids. Trimming cost V 5 bases and J 5 bases; bases outside gene matches: 8. Germline V gene sequence: CDR1 MDHEN, CDR2 SYDVKM. The CDR3 sequence is CASSLSGTGETEAFF. Written as DNA, the CDR3 is TGTGCCAGCAGTCTTTCCGGGACAGGGGAGACTGAAGCTTTCTTT.

This clone was seen a few times. The V call is TRBV30, the J call TRBJ1-1; the D is unclear. V lost 4 bases, J lost 9 bases, and 12 bases lay in between. Germline CDR1 GTSNPN, CDR2 SVGIG (reference sequence). CDR3 length: 11 amino acids. CDR3 loop: CAWTKTSQAFF. DNA for the CDR3: TGTGCCTGGACTAAGACATCACAAGCTTTCTTT.

The chain uses TRBV7-2 and TRBJ2-3, with 9 bases that match TRBD2. This CDR3 is 15 amino acids long. Per germline, CDR1 SGHTA and CDR2 FQGNSA. The J segment lost 6 bases and the V segment lost 0 bases, leaving 4 bases of the junction unmatched. CDR3 region: CASSLALAGRDTQYF. The CDR3 coding sequence is TGTGCCAGCAGCTTAGCTCTAGCGGGAAGGGATACGCAGTATTTT.

This chain uses TRBV28 with TRBJ2-7; perhaps TRBD2 as D (5 bases). The germline V and J ends were trimmed by 6 bases and 3 bases, with 18 bases remaining between them. CDR1 is MDHEN and CDR2 is SYDVKM in the germline V gene. The CDR3 extends over 15 amino acids. CDR3 residues: CASSPPGSTRYEQYF. CDR3 sequence (DNA): TGTGCCAGCAGCCCTCCGGGGTCCACCCGCTACGAGCAGTACTTC.

V usage is TRBV18 and J usage is TRBJ1-1; D is ambiguous. This CDR3 is built from 14 residues. Germline values: CDR1 KGHSH, CDR2 LQKENI. Trimming pared 4 bases from V and 2 bases from J, leaving 11 bases between. The CDR3 region has the DNA TGTGCCAGCTCACGGGCAGCTAAAAACACTGAAGCTTTCTTT. Protein: CASSRAAKNTEAFF.

This chain links TRBV2 with TRBJ1-1, with unresolved D. CDR1 is SNHLY and CDR2 is FYNNEI in the germline V gene. The CDR3 contains 15 residues. V lost 6 bases and J 2 bases, leaving 16 bases between the germline ends. This CDR3 is CASSLEGTRNTEAFF. The CDR3 region has the DNA TGTGCCAGCAGCTTGGAAGGAACGAGAAACACTGAAGCTTTCTTT.

The gene calls are TRBV5-1 and TRBJ1-1; possibly TRBD1 for D (6 bases). The germline V gene encodes CDR1 SGHRS and CDR2 YFSETQ. The CDR3 has 14 amino acids. V shed 0 bases and J shed 0 bases, with 6 bases lying between them. In nucleotides, the CDR3 is TGCGCCAGCAGCTTGGACAGGGTGAACACTGAAGCTTTCTTT. This gives the protein CASSLDRVNTEAFF.

The chain is built from TRBV7-2 and TRBJ1-2; the D gene is possibly TRBD1 (6 bases). Trimming removed 1 base at V and 4 bases at J, with 16 bases between. The germline CDR1 and CDR2 sequences are SGHTA and FQGNSA. The CDR3 extends over 16 amino acids. CDR3 nucleotides: TGTGCCAGCAGCTTAGGACCGGGGGCGGCCTCCTATGGCTACACCTTC. Its translation is CASSLGPGAASYGYTF.

The gene calls are TRBV27 and TRBJ2-2; TRBD1 matches at 8 bases. The V gene's germline CDR1 is MNHEY and CDR2 SMNVEV (reference sequence). Trimming cost V 7 bases and J 0 bases; bases outside gene matches: 22. CDR3 length equals 21 residues. CDR3: CASITESSRTRGPTNTGELFF. The CDR3 DNA reads TGTGCCAGCATCACTGAATCCTCGAGGACCAGGGGGCCCACGAACACCGGGGAGCTGTTTTTT.

This chain uses TRBV7-9 with TRBJ1-1; 8 nucleotides align to TRBD1. V dropped 4 bases and J dropped 0; count of bases not matched to a gene: 4. Germline values: CDR1 SEHNR, CDR2 FQNEAQ (reference sequence). The CDR3 is 15 residues long. The chain's CDR3 is CASSWGTGLNTEAFF. In DNA, the CDR3 is TGTGCCAGCAGCTGGGGGACAGGACTGAACACTGAAGCTTTCTTT.

The chain uses TRBV10-3 and TRBJ2-5; 7 bases are shared with TRBD2. Germline CDR1 is ENHRY and CDR2 is SYGVKD. Trimming took 4 bases from V and 5 from J; bases not matched to a gene: 4. This CDR3 comprises 13 residues. CDR3 in amino acids: CAISGGGSETQYF. DNA of the CDR3: TGTGCCATCAGTGGTGGCGGGAGCGAGACCCAGTACTTC.

The chain is built from TRBV6-4 and TRBJ1-1, with 7 bases that match TRBD1. This CDR3 comprises 15 residues. The J segment lost 0 bases and the V segment lost 8 bases, leaving 9 bases of the junction unmatched. Per germline, CDR1 MRHNA and CDR2 SNTAGT. The CDR3 coding sequence is TGTGCCAGCTGGGGGCGAGGGACAGTGAACACTGAAGCTTTCTTT. Translation gives CASWGRGTVNTEAFF.